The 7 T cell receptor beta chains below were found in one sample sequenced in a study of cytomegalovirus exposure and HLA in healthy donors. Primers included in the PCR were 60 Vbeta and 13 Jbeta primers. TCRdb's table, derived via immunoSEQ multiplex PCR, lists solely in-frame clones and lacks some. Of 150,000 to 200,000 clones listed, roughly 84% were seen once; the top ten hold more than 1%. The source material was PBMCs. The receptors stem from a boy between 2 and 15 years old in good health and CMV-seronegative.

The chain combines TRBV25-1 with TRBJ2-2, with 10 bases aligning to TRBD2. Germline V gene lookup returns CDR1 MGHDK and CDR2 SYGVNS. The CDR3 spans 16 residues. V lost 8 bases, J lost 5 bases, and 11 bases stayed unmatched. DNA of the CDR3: TGTGCCAGCCAGAGTCGGACTAGCGGATTAACCGGGGAGCTGTTTTTT. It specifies CASQSRTSGLTGELFF.

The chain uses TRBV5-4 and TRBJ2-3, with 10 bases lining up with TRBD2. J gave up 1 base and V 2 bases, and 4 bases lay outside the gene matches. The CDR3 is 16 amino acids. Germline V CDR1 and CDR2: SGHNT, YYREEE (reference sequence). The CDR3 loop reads CASSFASGGGTDTQYF. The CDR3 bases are TGTGCCAGCAGCTTCGCTAGCGGGGGAGGCACAGATACGCAGTATTTT.

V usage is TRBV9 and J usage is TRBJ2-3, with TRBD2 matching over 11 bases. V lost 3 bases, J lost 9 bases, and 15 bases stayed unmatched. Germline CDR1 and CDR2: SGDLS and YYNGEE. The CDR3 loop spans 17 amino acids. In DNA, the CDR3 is TGTGCCAGCAGCGCAGACAGTAGCGGGAGGGCCATTCTGACGCAGTATTTT. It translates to CASSADSSGRAILTQYF.

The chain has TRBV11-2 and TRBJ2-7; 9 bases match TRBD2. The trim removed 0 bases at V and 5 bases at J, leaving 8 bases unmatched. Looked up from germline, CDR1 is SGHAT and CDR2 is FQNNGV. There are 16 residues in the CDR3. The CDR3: CASSLDLGGRENEQYF. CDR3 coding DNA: TGTGCCAGCAGCTTAGATCTTGGCGGGAGGGAGAACGAGCAGTACTTC.

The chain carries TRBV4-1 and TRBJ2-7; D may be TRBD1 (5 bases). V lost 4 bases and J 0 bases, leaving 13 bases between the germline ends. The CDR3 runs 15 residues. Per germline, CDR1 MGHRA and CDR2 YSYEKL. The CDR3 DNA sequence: TGCGCCAGCAGCCCCGACAGAAGAAGCTCCTACGAGCAGTACTTC. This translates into CASSPDRRSSYEQYF.

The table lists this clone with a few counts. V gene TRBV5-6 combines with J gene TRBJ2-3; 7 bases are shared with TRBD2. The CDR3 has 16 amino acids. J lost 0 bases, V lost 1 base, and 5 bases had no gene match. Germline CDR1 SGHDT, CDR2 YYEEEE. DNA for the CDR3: TGTGCCAGCAGCTTGTATCTAGCGGATAGCACAGATACGCAGTATTTT. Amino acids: CASSLYLADSTDTQYF.

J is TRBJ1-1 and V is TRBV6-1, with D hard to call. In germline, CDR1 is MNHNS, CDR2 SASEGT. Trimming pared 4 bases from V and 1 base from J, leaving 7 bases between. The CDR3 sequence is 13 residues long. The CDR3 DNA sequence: TGTGCCAGCAGTGTTCTAAGGAACACTGAAGCTTTCTTT. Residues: CASSVLRNTEAFF.